The entry below describes one TCR beta chain. The antigen remains undetermined. TCRdb re-derived calls from the RT-PCR reads in MiXCR, one entry per CDR3 protein. This table holds fewer than 600,000 distinct CDR3 sequences, around 7.9% found once. This sample stems from a study of response to subunit inactivated influenza vaccine. General study findings and limits: New T cells are recruited in small numbers by each seasonal influenza vaccination, according to the authors' suggestion.

Germline V lookup: CDR1 SQVTM, CDR2 ANQGSEA. The CDR3 extends over 18 amino acids. The ends lost 3 bases at V and 2 bases at J; junction bases unmatched: 11. This sample comprised PBMCs from blood, obtained less than 30 months after vaccination. The chain is built from TRBV29-1 and TRBJ2-3; 13 bases fit TRBD2. The TCR originated in a man aged 50 to 69 who received an inactivated influenza vaccine. The CDR3 DNA reads TGCAGCGTTGACGGGACTAGCGGGGTAACGACGAACACAGATACGCAGTATTTT. It specifies CSVDGTSGVTTNTDTQYF.